Listed below are T cell receptor beta chains from one sample, sequenced in a study of vaccination effects on CD4 cells after COVID-19. Sequencing was performed with immunoSEQ multiplex PCR; in TCRdb, only in-frame clones are kept and a portion is missing. The sample holds around 56,000 clones; about 80% are singletons and the top ten take approximately 2.8%. Their antigens remain unidentified. This sample comprised CD4+ T cells from PBMCs cultured without peptide, obtained before COVID-19 vaccination. These receptors all come from a human donor who received a COVID-19 vaccine. The CDR3 runs from the conserved cysteine through the conserved F or W.

j_gene,v_gene,CDR3aa
TRBJ2-3,TRBV5-1,CASSLGLLWGSDTQYF
TRBJ2-3,TRBV2,CASAGTSGTDTQYF
TRBJ2-3,TRBV24-1,CATSDSGPSDTQYF
TRBJ2-1,TRBV5-1,CASSLGSDYNEQFF
TRBJ1-2,TRBV6-5,CASNKQGDGYTF
TRBJ1-2,TRBV5-4,CASSLQGYYGYTF
TRBJ1-6,TRBV10-2,CASSFGQGPDNSPLHF
TRBJ2-5,TRBV3-1/TRBV3-2,CASSQGFSTSGGETQYF
TRBJ2-4,TRBV10-3,CAISEDGDPNIQYF
TRBJ1-2,TRBV6-5,CASSPGAYGYTF
TRBJ1-1,TRBV19,CASSIALPGTEAFF
TRBJ2-2,TRBV11-3,CASSPRGTANTGELFF
TRBJ2-3,TRBV5-1,CASSPPSGGTDTQYF
TRBJ1-3,TRBV7-9,CASSAGSHGGNTIYF
TRBJ2-5,TRBV6-2/TRBV6-3,CASSSRASGETQYF
TRBJ1-1,TRBV4-2,CASSQDWGQRNTEAFF
TRBJ2-1,TRBV2,CASSGTSGGYNEQFF
TRBJ1-2,TRBV16,CASSQSRADYGYTF
TRBJ2-5,TRBV6-6,CASLDPSRKETQYF
TRBJ2-5,TRBV5-4,CASSLGTIETQYF
TRBJ1-2,TRBV5-1,CASSSLQGGSGYTF
TRBJ1-2,TRBV12-3/TRBV12-4,CASSSRTAYGYTF
TRBJ2-1,TRBV3-1/TRBV3-2,CASSRPDGYNEQFF
TRBJ1-2,TRBV6-2/TRBV6-3,CASSPTLVHGYTF
TRBJ2-1,TRBV2,CASDAGIYNEQFF
TRBJ2-5,TRBV5-6,CASSPTRGGETQYF
TRBJ1-3,TRBV19,CASSGQGIGNTIYF